The rows below give T cell receptor beta chains drawn from one sample of a study of PD-L1 blockade in urothelial cancer. Method: immunoSEQ multiplex PCR; TCRdb's copy keeps in-frame clones and lacks some. The table lists tens of thousands of clones, more than 85% of them singletons. This specimen was PBMCs, taken around atezolizumab (anti-PD-L1) treatment. The receptors shown here come from a woman over 75 with urothelial cancer. Both conserved end residues are part of each CDR3. Each record gives: V gene, D gene, clone size, J gene, CDR3 DNA, CDR3 protein. The D gene is left open where the match is weak. Rows may omit the clone size; those that give it use once, few, many or a size class.

>TRBV5-1|TRBD1|-|TRBJ2-7
TGCGCCAGCAGCTTGGCAGAACAGGGGATGGCCGAGCAGTACTTC
CASSLAEQGMAEQYF
>TRBV5-1|-|-|TRBJ2-1
TGCGCCAGCAGCCTGGGAGGTGACTACAATGAGCAGTTCTTC
CASSLGGDYNEQFF
>TRBV19|TRBD2|-|TRBJ2-7
TGTGCCAGTAGTATAGCTAGCGGGACCAGCGAGCAGTACTTC
CASSIASGTSEQYF
>TRBV9|TRBD1|-|TRBJ2-5
TGTGCCAGCACCACCAATCCAACAGGGGGCTTGGAGACCCAGTACTTC
CASTTNPTGGLETQYF
>TRBV19|-|-|TRBJ2-7
TGTGCCAGTGAGGGAGTTGGTTACGAGCAGTACTTC
CASEGVGYEQYF
>TRBV7-3|TRBD2|-|TRBJ2-1
TGTGCCAGCAGCTTAAGCGGTGGGACTAGCGGGAGTCATCCCGCCCGCGGATCCTACAATGAGCAGTTCTTC
CASSLSGGTSGSHPARGSYNEQFF
>TRBV30|-|few|TRBJ1-3
TGTGCCTGGAGTGTAGGACAGCCTGGAAACACCATATATTTT
CAWSVGQPGNTIYF
>TRBV7-7|-|-|TRBJ2-1
TGTGCCAGCAGCTTAGAGTTTCGGGATCTCAATGAGCAGTTCTTC
CASSLEFRDLNEQFF
>TRBV18|-|-|TRBJ1-2
TGTGCCAGCTCACCAGGACAGACGAACTATGGCTACACCTTC
CASSPGQTNYGYTF
>TRBV18|-|-|TRBJ2-1
TGTGCCAGCTCACCACTAGCGGGCAGGGATGGGACAATCGGGCAGTTCTTC
CASSPLAGRDGTIGQFF
>TRBV10-3|-|-|TRBJ2-1
TGTGCCATCAAAGGGACAGAGGGGGGTCCAAGCTACAATGAGCAGTTCTTC
CAIKGTEGGPSYNEQFF
>TRBV19|-|-|TRBJ1-4
TGTGCCAGTAGAAGTCCGGGGGGGCCTAATGAAAAACTGTTTTTT
CASRSPGGPNEKLFF
>TRBV5-1|TRBD2|-|TRBJ2-2
TGCGCCAGCAGCTTCGGGGGGACTAGCGGGAGCATCGGGGAGCTGTTTTTT
CASSFGGTSGSIGELFF
>TRBV28|TRBD1|few|TRBJ1-3
TGTGCCAGCAGCACAGACAGGGAAGCAGTGAACACCATATATTTT
CASSTDREAVNTIYF
>TRBV5-6|TRBD1|-|TRBJ1-1
TGTGCCAGCAGCTGGGGACAGTTGAACACTGAAGCTTTCTTT
CASSWGQLNTEAFF
>TRBV7-3|TRBD1|-|TRBJ1-1
TGTGCCAGCAGCTTATCCCTGGGACAGGGCCTCACTGAAGCTTTCTTT
CASSLSLGQGLTEAFF
>TRBV7-3|-|-|TRBJ1-2
TGTGCCAGCCCACGGTTTGGCTACACCTTC
CASPRFGYTF
>TRBV18|-|-|TRBJ2-1
TGTGCCAGCTCACCACGGGCAAGCCCCTACAATGAGCAGTTCTTC
CASSPRASPYNEQFF
>TRBV19|TRBD1|once|TRBJ2-5
TGTGCCAGTAGTATGGGGACAGGGTATAGAGAGACCCAGTACTTC
CASSMGTGYRETQYF
>TRBV10-3|-|-|TRBJ2-5
TGTGCCACCGCCGACAGTGGCGGGAACTGGGAAGAGACCCAGTACTTC
CATADSGGNWEETQYF
>TRBV19|-|-|TRBJ2-5
TGTGCCAGTAGTTCCACGGTGGTGGAGACCCAGTACTTC
CASSSTVVETQYF
>TRBV7-9|-|-|TRBJ2-2
TGTGCCAGCAGCTTGGAGGCCGGGGAGCTGTTTTTT
CASSLEAGELFF
>TRBV5-4|-|-|TRBJ2-3
TGTGCCAGCTGGTATTGGGGGGAGCAGACAGATACGCAGTATTTT
CASWYWGEQTDTQYF
>TRBV11-2|TRBD1|-|TRBJ2-2
TGTGCCAGCAGCGTGTCAGGGGGCGCGGGCACCGGGGAGCTGTTTTTT
CASSVSGGAGTGELFF
>TRBV29-1|-|-|TRBJ1-4
TGCAGCGTTAAAGGCCTAGCAACTAATGAAAAACTGTTTTTT
CSVKGLATNEKLFF
>TRBV5-4|TRBD2|-|TRBJ2-7
TGTGCCACAGCCCCGGTGGGGGGGACCTACGAGCAGTACTTC
CATAPVGGTYEQYF
>TRBV10-3|TRBD1|-|TRBJ2-7
TGTGCCATCAGTAACGAAGGGACAGGGGCCTACGAGCAGTACTTC
CAISNEGTGAYEQYF
>TRBV6-5|-|-|TRBJ1-3
TGTGCCAGCAGCCAGAGACAGGACTCTGGAAACACCATATATTTT
CASSQRQDSGNTIYF
>TRBV2|-|-|TRBJ1-3
TGTGCCAGCAGTCGGGACAACACTGGAAACACCATATATTTT
CASSRDNTGNTIYF
>TRBV5-8|-|-|TRBJ2-4
TGTGCCAGCAGAATCGCGAACCTCGCCAAAAACATTCAGTACTTC
CASRIANLAKNIQYF
>TRBV10-3|TRBD1|once|TRBJ1-3
TGTGCCATCAGTGACCCCAGGGGGCCAGGAAACACCATATATTTT
CAISDPRGPGNTIYF
>TRBV14|TRBD1|-|TRBJ2-7
TGTGCCAGCAGCTTGGGACAGGGGGCCTACGAGCAGTACTTC
CASSLGQGAYEQYF
>TRBV9|TRBD2|-|TRBJ2-5
TGTGCCAGCAGCCTGAGCGGGAGAGAGACCCAGTACTTC
CASSLSGRETQYF
>TRBV10-2|TRBD2|-|TRBJ2-1
TGCGCCAGCAGCGGGTCACGGTTAGCGGGAGACGGCAATGAGCAGTTCTTC
CASSGSRLAGDGNEQFF
>TRBV7-2|-|-|TRBJ1-3
TGTGCCAGCAGCTTATTGTCAGGGGCTGGAAACACCATATATTTT
CASSLLSGAGNTIYF
>TRBV5-1|-|few|TRBJ2-2
TGCGCCAGCAGCTTGGACAGCTTAACCGGGGAGCTGTTTTTT
CASSLDSLTGELFF
>TRBV11-3|-|once|TRBJ2-1
TGTGCCAGCAGCCCCTACCAGCGAACCTACAATGAGCAGTTCTTC
CASSPYQRTYNEQFF
>TRBV9|-|-|TRBJ1-2
TGTGCCAGCAGCGTAGGCGTGTCGCCCGGGGGCTACACCTTC
CASSVGVSPGGYTF
>TRBV5-4|-|-|TRBJ2-1
TGTGCCAGCAGCTTGTACTCCACCTACAATGAGCAGTTCTTC
CASSLYSTYNEQFF
>TRBV5-1|TRBD2|-|TRBJ2-1
TGCGCCAGCAGCACGGGACTAGCGGGCTACAATGAGCAGTTCTTC
CASSTGLAGYNEQFF
>TRBV10-1|TRBD2|-|TRBJ2-7
TGCGCCAGCAGTGAGTCAGGGGACGCGGGGGACGGCTACGAGCAGTACTTC
CASSESGDAGDGYEQYF
>TRBV11-2|TRBD1|-|TRBJ2-7
TGTGCCAGCAGTTTAACCGGGACAGAGCCCTACGAGCAGTACTTC
CASSLTGTEPYEQYF
>TRBV30|TRBD1|-|TRBJ2-7
TGTGCCTGGAGTGGCGGGACAGGGGGTGTCTTGAAGTACTTC
CAWSGGTGGVLKYF
>TRBV9|TRBD2|-|TRBJ2-1
TGTGCCAGCAGCGTGACTAGCGGGAGGGCCAATGAGCAGTTCTTC
CASSVTSGRANEQFF
>TRBV5-1|-|-|TRBJ2-7
TGCGCCAGCAGCCCCGCCGTCAATCCGGGTGAGCAGTACTTC
CASSPAVNPGEQYF
>TRBV10-3|TRBD2|-|TRBJ2-1
TGTGCCATCAGTGAGACTAGCGGAGTTAATGAGCAGTTCTTC
CAISETSGVNEQFF
>TRBV11-2|-|-|TRBJ1-1
TGTGCCAGCAGCACCAAAGGACAGGAAGCTTTCTTT
CASSTKGQEAFF
>TRBV4-2|TRBD2|-|TRBJ2-7
TGTGCCAGCAGCCAAGATGCTAGCGGGACCTACGAGCAGTACTTC
CASSQDASGTYEQYF
>TRBV28|-|-|TRBJ1-5
TGTGCCAGCAGTTTACTCGACAGCCCGTATAGCAATCAGCCCCAGCATTTT
CASSLLDSPYSNQPQHF
>TRBV9|-|-|TRBJ2-1
TGTGCCAGCAGCGTAAGCGCACACAATGAGCAGTTCTTC
CASSVSAHNEQFF
>TRBV28|-|-|TRBJ1-3
TGTGCCAGCAGTTCCCGGACAGTTTATCGTCCTGGAAACACCATATATTTT
CASSSRTVYRPGNTIYF
>TRBV28|TRBD1|-|TRBJ2-7
TGTGCCAGGGTCTACCGGGACAGGGAACACGAGCAGTACTTC
CARVYRDREHEQYF
>TRBV5-1|TRBD2|-|TRBJ2-2
TGCGCCAGCAGCCCCTTGATAAGGGAGGGCGGGGAGCTGTTTTTT
CASSPLIREGGELFF
>TRBV5-4|TRBD2|-|TRBJ2-2
TGTGCCAGCAGCTTGGCCGGGGGGGCGCTAATTGCCGGGGAGCTGTTTTTT
CASSLAGGALIAGELFF
>TRBV29-1|TRBD1|-|TRBJ1-2
TGCAGCGTTCGACAGGGGGATCGCTATGGCTACACCTTC
CSVRQGDRYGYTF
>TRBV7-9|-|few|TRBJ1-5
TGTGCCAGCAGCTCCATCAGGGACAATCAGCCCCAGCATTTT
CASSSIRDNQPQHF
>TRBV28|TRBD2|-|TRBJ2-1
TGTGCCAGCACCAATAGCGGGGGGTCCTACAATGAGCAGTTCTTC
CASTNSGGSYNEQFF
>TRBV6-1|-|-|TRBJ2-7
TGTGCCAGCAGGGCCTCGGGAGCACAATTCTACGAGCAGTACTTC
CASRASGAQFYEQYF
>TRBV5-1|-|-|TRBJ1-1
TGCGCCAGCAGCTTGGGACCCGTGGGGGGAGCAGCTTTCTTT
CASSLGPVGGAAFF
>TRBV5-4|-|-|TRBJ2-5
TGTGCCAGCAGCCCCCGGGACACGCAAGAGACCCAGTACTTC
CASSPRDTQETQYF